Sequencing of this T cell receptor (beta chain) was carried out in a study of T cell responses to AZD1222 COVID-19 vaccine (dated by TCRdb to the early 2020s). Notes on the research overall: AZD1222 recipients whose second dose came at about 4 weeks and those whose second dose came at about 12 weeks were combined into one group, since spike-specific TCR depth and breadth did not differ between the two schedules. A total of more than 230 trial participants underwent TCR sequencing, of whom about 210 received two doses of AZD1222 and some 26 received two doses of the MenACWY control vaccine. Trial participants were enrolled by age into 18-55, 56-69 and 70-plus year subgroups, with around 140, 26 and 57 TCR-sequenced participants respectively.

Concerning this clone itself: Its antigen is still unknown. No base-level quality is on record; no much larger clone is a single base apart.

The time point label for this specimen denotes: baseline before first vaccination. Vaccinee samples came from UK trials COV001 and COV002, including a single-blind randomized controlled phase 2/3 trial of AZD1222 (ChAdOx1 nCoV-19) in healthy adults. Trial participant PBMC samples were collected at day 0 and day 28 after the second dose for TCRbeta chain sequencing. The CDR3 regions of human TCRbeta chains were analyzed by immunosequencing. The study's own analysis went as follows. TCRs in the repertoires were compared against a reference library of SARS-CoV-2-specific TCRs that had been generated with the MIRA antigen-specificity platform. Breadth was defined as the fraction of unique TCRs that were SARS-CoV-2-associated, and depth was defined as the fraction of total T cells that were SARS-CoV-2-associated. Using the MIRA data, every spike-specific TCR was mapped to the spike region that the TCR reacted to and assigned to either a CD4 or a CD8 class. Log10-transformed breadth and depth values were compared by one-way ANOVA with Sidak's multiple comparisons tests. Entries here come from immuneACCESS through TCRdb and include only in-frame sequences with V and J called. Some clones fail to appear in such tables; in the studies checked, an unresolved V gene covers under half of the shortfall, and the cause of the remainder is unknown. V and J calls and clone size come straight from that table; D and trimming were deduced from the DNA. Within this sample are 150,000 or so clones, with around 91% of them counted one time only. Around 5.2% of the sample is taken by the ten largest.

V is cut back by 5 bases and J by 3 bases, with 4 bases in the junction unmatched. CDR1 and CDR2 (MNHEY, SVGEGT) derive from the germline V gene. From its cysteine to its phenylalanine, the CDR3 spans 15 amino acids. Solely the CDR3 DNA is kept, with 45 bases framed from the first base. The research as a whole found: After two AZD1222 doses, spike-specific TCR breadth and depth were significantly higher than at day 0 and than in MenACWY recipients. Participants were mostly white British and included more females than males, and it was suggested by the authors that clonal diversity may have been underestimated. Epitopes outside the regions mutated in the B.1.351 and B.1.1.7 variants were reportedly recognized by nearly half of the unique spike-specific TCRs. Conclusions about previously exposed vaccinees were limited because only six AZD1222 recipients were SARS-CoV-2 seropositive at baseline. The whole spike protein was spanned by vaccine-associated CD4 TCRs, and dominant responses were seen in regions 160-218 and 743-854. In the small 56-69-year group, the increase in depth fell short of significance, most likely because of low power. Because no day 14 peak-response samples were available, the repertoires could be characterized only after the peak T cell response.

The chain couples TRBV6-2 or TRBV6-3 to TRBJ2-7; 13 junctional bases match TRBD2. The origin of this receptor is an adult in good health. Sequencing used peripheral blood, obtained on day 0 of AZD1222 vaccination. In nucleotides, the sequence is TGTGCCAGCAGTCGGACTAGCGGGAGTTTCTACGAGCAGTACTTC. Its protein is CASSRTSGSFYEQYF.